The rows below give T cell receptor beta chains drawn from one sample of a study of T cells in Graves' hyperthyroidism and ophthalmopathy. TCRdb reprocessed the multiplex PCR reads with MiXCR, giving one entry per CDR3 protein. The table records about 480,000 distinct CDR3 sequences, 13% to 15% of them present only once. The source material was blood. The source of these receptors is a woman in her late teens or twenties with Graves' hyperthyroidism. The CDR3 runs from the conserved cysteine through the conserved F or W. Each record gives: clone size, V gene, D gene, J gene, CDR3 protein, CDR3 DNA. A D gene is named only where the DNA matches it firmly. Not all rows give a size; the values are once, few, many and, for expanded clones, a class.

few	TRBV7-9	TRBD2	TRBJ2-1	CASSLTLAGWDEQFF	TGTGCCAGCAGCTTGACACTAGCGGGATGGGATGAGCAGTTCTTC
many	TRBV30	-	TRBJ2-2	CAWSVGWELFF	TGTGCCTGGAGTGTCGGGTGGGAGCTGTTTTTT
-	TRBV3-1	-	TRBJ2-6	CASSHQGSGANVLTF	TGTGCCAGCAGCCATCAGGGTTCCGGGGCCAACGTCCTGACTTTC
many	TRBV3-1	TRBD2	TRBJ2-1	CASSQGTSGRAYNEQFF	TGTGCCAGCAGCCAGGGGACTAGCGGGAGGGCCTACAATGAGCAGTTCTTC
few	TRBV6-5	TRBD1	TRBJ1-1	CASSYGQGRGSSGFF	TGTGCCAGCAGTTACGGACAGGGACGAGGTTCAAGCGGTTTCTTT
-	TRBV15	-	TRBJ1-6	CATGGDSPLHF	TGTGCCACCGGTGGGGATTCACCCCTCCACTTT
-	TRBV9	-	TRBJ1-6	CASSVEVTNSPLHF	TGTGCCAGCAGCGTAGAGGTGACCAATTCACCCCTCCACTTT
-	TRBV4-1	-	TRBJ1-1	CASSPIRGGTSTEAFF	TGCGCCAGCAGCCCGATCAGGGGTGGAACGAGCACTGAAGCTTTCTTT
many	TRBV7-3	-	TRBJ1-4	CASSLGAGVGEKLFF	TGTGCCAGCAGCTTAGGCGCAGGGGTCGGTGAAAAACTGTTTTTT
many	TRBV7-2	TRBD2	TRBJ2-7	CASSSSGRPWYF	TGTGCCAGCAGCTCCAGCGGGAGGCCTTGGTACTTC
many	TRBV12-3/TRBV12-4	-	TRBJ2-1	CASSFGSENEQFF	TGTGCCAGCAGTTTTGGTTCGGAGAATGAGCAGTTCTTC
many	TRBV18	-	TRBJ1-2	CASSPRDSGQNGYTF	TGTGCCAGCTCACCACGCGACAGTGGGCAAAATGGCTACACCTTC
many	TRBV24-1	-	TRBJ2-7	CATSDRHWDEQYF	TGTGCCACCAGTGACCGCCATTGGGACGAGCAGTACTTC
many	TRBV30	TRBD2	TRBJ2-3	CAWKSGSGTDTQYF	TGTGCCTGGAAAAGCGGGAGCGGAACAGATACGCAGTATTTT